A single sample is the source of the 2 T cell receptor beta chains below, sequenced in a study of technical replicates of blood from a handful of donors. Assay: immunoSEQ multiplex PCR; the TCRdb copy retains only in-frame clones and omits some. Counted here are about 60,000 clones, around 87% occurring once; the ten biggest clones make up over 4.5%. The material sequenced was PBMCs. The receptors here all came from a human donor in good health. Some clones in this sample may be carry-over from other donors' samples.

This clone was detected only once. DNA for the CDR3: TGTGCCTGGAGTCCACGGACGGGGGAAAAACTGTTTTTT. Its translation: CAWSPRTGEKLFF. The V gene is TRBV30, the J gene TRBJ1-4; no reliable D call. The CDR3 extends over 13 amino acids. V was pared by 2 bases and J by 8 bases, with 12 bases between. Germline V CDR1 and CDR2: GTSNPN, SVGIG (reference sequence).

Regarding this clone: One junction end does not reproduce the germline sequence, and a read error may be involved. The sample contains more than one DNA sequence encoding this CDR3. The chain joins TRBV11-1 to TRBJ2-1, with a possible D match to TRBD1 (6 bases). CDR3 length: 16 residues. The germline V gene encodes CDR1 SGHAT and CDR2 FQDESV (reference sequence). CDR3 DNA: TGCGCCAGCAGCCACCAGACAGGCCTGGGCTACAATGAGCAGTTCTTC. It specifies CASSHQTGLGYNEQFF.